This T cell receptor (beta chain) comes out of a study of blood T cell repertoires in COVID-19. On the study more broadly: Sources were T cells, B-cell-depleted T cells, or PBMCs; the material itself was cDNA or gDNA.

What the recovered Cohort 3 donors had was two negative PCRs, clearance, or symptom resolution. Trimming took off 2 bases at V and 2 bases at J, with 13 bases between the two ends. The CDR3 has 16 residues. Germline CDR1 and CDR2: SNHLY and FYNNEI. Original data processing: For nucleated cells, counts were estimated from reference gene primer amplification. Profiled with immunoSEQ multiplex PCR; TCRdb holds only in-frame clones, not every one. V and J calls and clone size are given by that table; D and trimming were obtained from the DNA. The sample carries about 350,000 clones, about 90% recorded once.

The clonotype was recovered from a woman aged 30 to 39 who had recovered from COVID-19. Sequencing was done on a sample of PBMCs or T cells enriched from blood (not recorded which). The chain joins TRBV2 to TRBJ1-5; TRBD1 might be the D (6 bases). In DNA form, the CDR3 reads TGTGCCAGCAGTGAAAACCAGGGGTCGGGCAATCAGCCCCAGCATTTT. Amino acids: CASSENQGSGNQPQHF.